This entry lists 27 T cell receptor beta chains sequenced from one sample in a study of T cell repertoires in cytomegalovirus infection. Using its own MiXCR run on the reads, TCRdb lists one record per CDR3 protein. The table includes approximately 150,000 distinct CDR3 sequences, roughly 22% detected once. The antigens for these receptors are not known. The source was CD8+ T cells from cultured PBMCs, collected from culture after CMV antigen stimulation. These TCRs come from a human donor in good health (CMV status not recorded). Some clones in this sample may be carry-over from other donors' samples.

In DNA form, the CDR3 reads TGTGCCAGCAGCCCTAAGACCGGGGAGCTGTTTTTT. Protein sequence: CASSPKTGELFF. V is TRBV7-9 and J is TRBJ2-2; no clear D. The V gene lost 5 bases and the J gene lost 5 bases, with 6 bases spanning the gap. The CDR3 runs to 12 residues. Germline V gene data show CDR1 as SEHNR and CDR2 as FQNEAQ (reference sequence).

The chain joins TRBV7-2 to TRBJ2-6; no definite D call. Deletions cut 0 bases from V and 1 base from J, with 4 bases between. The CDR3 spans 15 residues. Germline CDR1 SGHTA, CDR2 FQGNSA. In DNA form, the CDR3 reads TGTGCCAGCAGCTTAGCAGGGTCTGGGGCCAACGTCCTGACTTTC. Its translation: CASSLAGSGANVLTF.

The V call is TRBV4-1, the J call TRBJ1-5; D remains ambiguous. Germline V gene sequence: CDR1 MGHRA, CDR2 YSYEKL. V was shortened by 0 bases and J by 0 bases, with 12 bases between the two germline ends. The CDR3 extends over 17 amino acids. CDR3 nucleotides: TGCGCCAGCAGCCAAGAAGCGGACTCCTATAGCAATCAGCCCCAGCATTTT. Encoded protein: CASSQEADSYSNQPQHF.

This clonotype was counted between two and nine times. This CDR3 is CAWSQIVADTQYF. CDR3 DNA: TGTGCCTGGAGTCAAATAGTGGCAGATACGCAGTATTTT. The chain combines TRBV30 with TRBJ2-3; the D is unclear. With 2 bases removed from V and 4 bases from J, the gap between germline ends came to 10 bases. The CDR3 totals 13 residues. Per germline, CDR1 GTSNPN and CDR2 SVGIG (reference sequence).

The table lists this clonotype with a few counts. The CDR3 loop is CASSLWATGPNYGYTF. For the CDR3, the DNA is TGTGCCAGCAGTTTATGGGCCACAGGTCCTAACTATGGCTACACCTTC. The V call is TRBV27, the J call TRBJ1-2; weak D call: TRBD1 (5 bases). The CDR3 has 16 residues. The V gene lost 1 base and the J gene lost 0 bases, with 12 bases spanning the gap. From germline, CDR1 is MNHEY and CDR2 SMNVEV (reference sequence).

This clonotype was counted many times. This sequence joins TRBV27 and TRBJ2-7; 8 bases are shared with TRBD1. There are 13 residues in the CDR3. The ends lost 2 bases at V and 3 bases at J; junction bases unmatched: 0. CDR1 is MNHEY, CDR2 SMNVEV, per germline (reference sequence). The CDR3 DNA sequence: TGTGCCAGCAGTTTAACAGGGGGCTACGAGCAGTACTTC. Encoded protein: CASSLTGGYEQYF.

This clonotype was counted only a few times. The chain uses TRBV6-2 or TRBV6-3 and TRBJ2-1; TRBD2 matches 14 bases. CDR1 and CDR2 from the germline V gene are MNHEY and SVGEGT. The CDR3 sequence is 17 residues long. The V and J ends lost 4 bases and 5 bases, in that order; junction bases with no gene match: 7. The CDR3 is CASSSRLAGGLDNEQFF. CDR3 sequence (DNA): TGTGCCAGCAGTTCACGACTAGCGGGGGGGCTAGACAATGAGCAGTTCTTC.

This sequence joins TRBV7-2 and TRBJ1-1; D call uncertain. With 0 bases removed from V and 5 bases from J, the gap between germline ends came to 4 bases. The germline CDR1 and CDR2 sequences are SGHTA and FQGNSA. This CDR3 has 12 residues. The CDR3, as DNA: TGTGCCAGCAGCTTAGCGCTAACTGAAGCTTTCTTT. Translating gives CASSLALTEAFF.

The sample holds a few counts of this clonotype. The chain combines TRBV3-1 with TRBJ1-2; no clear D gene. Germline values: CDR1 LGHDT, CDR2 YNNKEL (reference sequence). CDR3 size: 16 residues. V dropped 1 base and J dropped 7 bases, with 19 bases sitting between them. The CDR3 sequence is CASSQGILSRPLGYTF. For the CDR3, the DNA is TGTGCCAGCAGCCAAGGAATTCTGTCCCGTCCGCTTGGCTACACCTTC. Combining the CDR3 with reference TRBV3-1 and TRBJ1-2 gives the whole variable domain DTAVSQTPKYLVTQMGNDKSIKCEQNLGHDTMYWYKQDSKKFLKIMFSYNNKELIINETVPNRFSPKSPDKAHLNLHINSLELGDSAVYFCASSQGILSRPLGYTFGSGTRLTVV.

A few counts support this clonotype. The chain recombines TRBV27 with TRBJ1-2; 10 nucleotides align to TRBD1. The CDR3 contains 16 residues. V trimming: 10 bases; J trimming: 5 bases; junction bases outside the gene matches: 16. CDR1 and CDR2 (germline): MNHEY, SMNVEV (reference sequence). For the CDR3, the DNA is TGTGCCACCACACCTACCGGGACAGGGGCTGGGTATGGCTACACCTTC. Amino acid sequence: CATTPTGTGAGYGYTF.

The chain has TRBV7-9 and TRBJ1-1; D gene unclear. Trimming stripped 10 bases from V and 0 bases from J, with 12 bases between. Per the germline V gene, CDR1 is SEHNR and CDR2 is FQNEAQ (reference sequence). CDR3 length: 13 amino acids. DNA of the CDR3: TGTGCCACCCTCGGAGGGATGAACACTGAAGCTTTCTTT. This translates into CATLGGMNTEAFF.

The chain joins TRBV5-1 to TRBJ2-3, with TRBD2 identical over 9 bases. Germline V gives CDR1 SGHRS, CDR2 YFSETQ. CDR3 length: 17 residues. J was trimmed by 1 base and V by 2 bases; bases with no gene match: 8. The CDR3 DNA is TGCGCCAGCAGCTTCTTAAGCGGGGGGACACGCACAGATACGCAGTATTTT. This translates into CASSFLSGGTRTDTQYF.

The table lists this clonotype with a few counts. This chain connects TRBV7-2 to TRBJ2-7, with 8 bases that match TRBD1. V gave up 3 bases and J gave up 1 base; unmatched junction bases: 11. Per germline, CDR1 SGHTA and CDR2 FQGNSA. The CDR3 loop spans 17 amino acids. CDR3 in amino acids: CASSFRGPTGGSYEQYF. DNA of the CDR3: TGTGCCAGCAGCTTCAGGGGTCCAACAGGGGGTTCCTACGAGCAGTACTTC.

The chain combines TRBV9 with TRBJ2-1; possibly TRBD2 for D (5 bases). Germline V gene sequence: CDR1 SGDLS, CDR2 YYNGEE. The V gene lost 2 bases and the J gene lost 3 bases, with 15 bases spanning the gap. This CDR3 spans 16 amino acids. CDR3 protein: CASSVNLGSGYNEQFF. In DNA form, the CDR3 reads TGTGCCAGCAGCGTCAATCTGGGGAGCGGCTACAATGAGCAGTTCTTC.

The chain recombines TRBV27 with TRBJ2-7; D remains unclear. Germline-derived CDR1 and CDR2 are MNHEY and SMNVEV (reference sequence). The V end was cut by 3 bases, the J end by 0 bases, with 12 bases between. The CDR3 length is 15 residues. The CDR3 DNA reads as TGTGCCAGCAGTTTGAAGGCCAGGAGCTCCTACGAGCAGTACTTC. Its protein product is CASSLKARSSYEQYF.

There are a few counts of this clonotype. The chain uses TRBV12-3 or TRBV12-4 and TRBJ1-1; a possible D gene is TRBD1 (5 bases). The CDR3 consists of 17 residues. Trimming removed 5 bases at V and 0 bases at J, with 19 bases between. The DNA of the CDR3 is TGTGCCAGCAGTGTTTTACGGGACGGAATAATGAACACTGAAGCTTTCTTT. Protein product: CASSVLRDGIMNTEAFF.

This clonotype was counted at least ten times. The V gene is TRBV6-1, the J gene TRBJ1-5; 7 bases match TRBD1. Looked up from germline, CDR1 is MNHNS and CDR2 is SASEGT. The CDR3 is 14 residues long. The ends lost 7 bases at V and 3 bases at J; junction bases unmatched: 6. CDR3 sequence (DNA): TGTGCCAGCATCACTACAGGGGTCAATCAGCCCCAGCATTTT. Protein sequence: CASITTGVNQPQHF.

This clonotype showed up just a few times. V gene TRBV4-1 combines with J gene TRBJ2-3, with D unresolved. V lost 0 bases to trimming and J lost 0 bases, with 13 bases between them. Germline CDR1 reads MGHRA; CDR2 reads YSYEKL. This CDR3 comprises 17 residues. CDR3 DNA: TGCGCCAGCAGCCAAGAGCCTAGTCTCACTAGCACAGATACGCAGTATTTT. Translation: CASSQEPSLTSTDTQYF.

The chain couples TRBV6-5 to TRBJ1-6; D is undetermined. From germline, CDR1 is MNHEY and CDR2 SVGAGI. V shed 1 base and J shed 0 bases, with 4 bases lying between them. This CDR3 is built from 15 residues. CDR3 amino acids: CASSYLSSYNSPLHF. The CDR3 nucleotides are TGTGCCAGCAGTTACTTGAGCTCCTATAATTCACCCCTCCACTTT.

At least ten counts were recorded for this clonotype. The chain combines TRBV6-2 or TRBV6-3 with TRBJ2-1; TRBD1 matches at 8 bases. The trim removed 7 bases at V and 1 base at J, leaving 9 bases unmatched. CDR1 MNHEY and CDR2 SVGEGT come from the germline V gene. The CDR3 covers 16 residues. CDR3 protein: CASKDLQGGSYNEQFF. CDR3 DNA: TGTGCCAGCAAAGATTTACAGGGGGGTTCCTACAATGAGCAGTTCTTC.

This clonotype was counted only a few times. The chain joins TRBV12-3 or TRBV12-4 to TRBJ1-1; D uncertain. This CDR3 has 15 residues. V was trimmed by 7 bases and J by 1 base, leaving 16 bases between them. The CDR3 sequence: CASTSRPHGNTEAFF. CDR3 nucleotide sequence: TGTGCCAGCACCTCAAGGCCACATGGGAACACTGAAGCTTTCTTT.

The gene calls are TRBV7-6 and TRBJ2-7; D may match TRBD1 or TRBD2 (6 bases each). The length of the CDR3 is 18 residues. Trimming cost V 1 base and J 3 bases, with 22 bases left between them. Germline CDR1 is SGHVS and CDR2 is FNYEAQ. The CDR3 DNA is TGTGCCAGCAGCTTAGGAAGTTCGGGGGCGGGACCATTCTACGAGCAGTACTTC. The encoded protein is CASSLGSSGAGPFYEQYF.

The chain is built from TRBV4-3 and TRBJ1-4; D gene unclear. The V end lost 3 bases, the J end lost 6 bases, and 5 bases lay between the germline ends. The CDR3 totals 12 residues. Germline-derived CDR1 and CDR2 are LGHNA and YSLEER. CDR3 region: CASSQPDEKLFF. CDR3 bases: TGCGCCAGCAGCCAGCCGGATGAAAAACTGTTTTTT.

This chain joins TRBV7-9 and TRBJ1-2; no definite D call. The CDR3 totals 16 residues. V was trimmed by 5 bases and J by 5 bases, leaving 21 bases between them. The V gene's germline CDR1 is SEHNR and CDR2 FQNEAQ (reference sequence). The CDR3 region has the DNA TGTGCCAGCAGCCTAACTCGTAGCGTGAGAACTTATGGCTACACCTTC. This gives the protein CASSLTRSVRTYGYTF.

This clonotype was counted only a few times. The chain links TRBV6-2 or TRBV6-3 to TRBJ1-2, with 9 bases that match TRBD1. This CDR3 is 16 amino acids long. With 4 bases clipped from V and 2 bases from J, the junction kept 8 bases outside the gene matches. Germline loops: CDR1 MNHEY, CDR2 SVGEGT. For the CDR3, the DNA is TGTGCCAGCAGTTGGATCCCGGGACAGGGAAACTATGGCTACACCTTC. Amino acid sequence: CASSWIPGQGNYGYTF.

CDR3 coding DNA: TGCGCCAGCAGCCAAGATCGGGGGAGATCTGAAGCTTTCTTT. It yields the protein CASSQDRGRSEAFF. J is TRBJ1-1 and V is TRBV4-1; possible D gene TRBD1, 5 bases. CDR3 length equals 14 residues. Looked up from germline, CDR1 is MGHRA and CDR2 is YSYEKL. V was shortened by 0 bases and J by 6 bases, with 11 bases between the two germline ends.

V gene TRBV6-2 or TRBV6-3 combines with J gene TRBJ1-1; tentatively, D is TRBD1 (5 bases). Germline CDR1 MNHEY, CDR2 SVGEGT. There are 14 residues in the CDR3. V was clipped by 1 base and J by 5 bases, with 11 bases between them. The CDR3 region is CASSYYRMGTEAFF. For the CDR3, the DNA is TGTGCCAGCAGTTACTACAGGATGGGGACTGAAGCTTTCTTT.